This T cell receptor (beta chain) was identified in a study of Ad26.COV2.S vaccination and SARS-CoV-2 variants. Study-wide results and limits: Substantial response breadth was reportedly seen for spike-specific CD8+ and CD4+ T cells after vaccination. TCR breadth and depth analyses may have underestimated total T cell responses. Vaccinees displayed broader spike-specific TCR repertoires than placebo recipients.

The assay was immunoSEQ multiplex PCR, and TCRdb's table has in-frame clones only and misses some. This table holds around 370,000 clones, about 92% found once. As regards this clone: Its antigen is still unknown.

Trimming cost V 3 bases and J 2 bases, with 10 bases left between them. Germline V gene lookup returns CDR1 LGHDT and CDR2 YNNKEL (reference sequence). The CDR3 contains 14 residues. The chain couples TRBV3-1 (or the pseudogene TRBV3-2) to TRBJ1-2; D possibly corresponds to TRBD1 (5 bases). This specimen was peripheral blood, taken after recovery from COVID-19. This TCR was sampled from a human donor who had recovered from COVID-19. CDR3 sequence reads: CASSHKTANYGYTF. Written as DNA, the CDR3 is TGTGCCAGCAGCCATAAGACAGCAAACTATGGCTACACCTTC.